Below are 10 T cell receptor beta chains sequenced from a single sample in a study of cytomegalovirus exposure and HLA in healthy donors. Researchers ran the PCR with 60 Vbeta and 13 Jbeta primers. The data were produced by immunoSEQ multiplex PCR, yet TCRdb's version contains in-frame clones alone and is incomplete. The data contain about 120,000 clones, approximately 80% of them singletons. Sequenced: PBMCs. Every receptor here comes from a middle-aged man in good health and CMV-seronegative.

The V call is TRBV30, the J call TRBJ1-2; possible D gene TRBD1, 5 bases. The V end was cut by 6 bases, the J end by 6 bases, with 11 bases between. Germline loops: CDR1 GTSNPN, CDR2 SVGIG (reference sequence). This CDR3 comprises 11 residues. CDR3 DNA sequence: TGTGCCTGTAGGGGACTGAATGGCTACACCTTC. Translated, it gives CACRGLNGYTF.

This clone was picked up one time. The rearrangement joins TRBV29-1 to TRBJ2-7, with 7 bases fitting TRBD2. This CDR3 is built from 15 residues. V was pared by 1 base and J by 5 bases, with 11 bases of the junction left unmatched. Per the germline V gene, CDR1 is SQVTM and CDR2 is ANQGSEA. CDR3 DNA sequence: TGCAGCGTTGAAGGTCGGGGGGTTGGAGGGCACGAGCAGTACTTC. Translated: CSVEGRGVGGHEQYF.

This clone was counted between two and nine times. CDR3 coding DNA: TGTGCCAGCAGTCAGCCGGGTCCTAGAAACACCGGGGAGCTGTTTTTT. Its protein product is CASSQPGPRNTGELFF. This chain connects TRBV27 to TRBJ2-2; unclear D gene. Per germline, CDR1 MNHEY and CDR2 SMNVEV (reference sequence). V was shortened by 5 bases and J by 2 bases, with 15 bases between the two germline ends. The CDR3 runs to 16 residues.

About this clone itself: A junction boundary mismatches the germline segment, possibly from a read error. The chain is built from TRBV28 and TRBJ2-5, with D possibly matching TRBD1 (7 bases). CDR3 length: 15 amino acids. CDR1 is MDHEN, CDR2 SYDVKM, per germline. CDR3 amino acids: CPSSLTSQGEKTQYF. CDR3 bases: TGTCCCAGCAGTCTCACTAGCCAGGGGGAAAAGACCCAGTACTTC.

The V and J genes are TRBV11-2 and TRBJ2-5, with TRBD2 matching over 7 bases. Per the germline V gene, CDR1 is SGHAT and CDR2 is FQNNGV. Trimming cost V 8 bases and J 1 base; bases outside gene matches: 7. CDR3 length: 14 residues. The CDR3 loop is CASGAGAFQETQYF. The CDR3 nucleotides are TGTGCCAGCGGGGCGGGAGCATTCCAAGAGACCCAGTACTTC.

The chain has TRBV19 and TRBJ1-1; D ambiguous. The germline gives CDR1 LNHDA, CDR2 SQIVND (reference sequence). This CDR3 region has 14 residues. V was trimmed by 6 bases and J by 2 bases, leaving 13 bases between them. In DNA form, the CDR3 reads TGTGCCAGTAGACTCGGGGAGGATAACACTGAAGCTTTCTTT. Translating it yields CASRLGEDNTEAFF. Supplemented by reference TRBV19 and TRBJ1-1, the full variable domain reads DGGITQSPKYLFRKEGQNVTLSCEQNLNHDAMYWYRQDPGQGLRLIYYSQIVNDFQKGDIAEGYSVSREKKESFPLTVTSAQKNPTAFYLCASRLGEDNTEAFFGQGTRLTVV.

The gene calls are TRBV7-9 and TRBJ1-6; D is ambiguous. Germline V gene lookup returns CDR1 SEHNR and CDR2 FQNEAQ (reference sequence). Trimming took off 2 bases at V and 0 bases at J, with 8 bases between the two ends. CDR3 size: 16 residues. CDR3 in DNA: TGTGCCAGCAGCTTATTAGGAGGCTCCTATAATTCACCCCTCCACTTT. This sequence encodes CASSLLGGSYNSPLHF.

This clone has only one observation. The chain combines TRBV6-1 with TRBJ1-5; D ambiguous. Germline values: CDR1 MNHNS, CDR2 SASEGT. Trimming pared 5 bases from V and 4 bases from J, leaving 12 bases between. The CDR3 runs to 14 residues. This chain's CDR3 is CASSNSGPNQPQHF. CDR3 DNA sequence: TGTGCCAGCAGTAACAGTGGCCCGAATCAGCCCCAGCATTTT.

This clone occurred once. This chain connects TRBV2 to TRBJ1-5; D is uncertain. Germline CDR1 reads SNHLY; CDR2 reads FYNNEI. V lost 3 bases and J 7 bases, leaving 10 bases between the germline ends. The CDR3 runs 13 residues. CDR3 DNA sequence: TGTGCCAGCAGTGATCGGGGAAAACAGCCCCAGCATTTT. It encodes CASSDRGKQPQHF.

V and J are TRBV4-2 and TRBJ1-1; no clear D gene. Trimming took 0 bases from V and 7 from J, leaving 12 bases between them. The CDR3 covers 14 residues. Germline V gene lookup returns CDR1 LGHNA and CDR2 YNFKEQ. The CDR3 DNA reads TGTGCCAGCAGCCAAGATTTCTCAGAAGATGAAGCTTTCTTT. Translation gives CASSQDFSEDEAFF.